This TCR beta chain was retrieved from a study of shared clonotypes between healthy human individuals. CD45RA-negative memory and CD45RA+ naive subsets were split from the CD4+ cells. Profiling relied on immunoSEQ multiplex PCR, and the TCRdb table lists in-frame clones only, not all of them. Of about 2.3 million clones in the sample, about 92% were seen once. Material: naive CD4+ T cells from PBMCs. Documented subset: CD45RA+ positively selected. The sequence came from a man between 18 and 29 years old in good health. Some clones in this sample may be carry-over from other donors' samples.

The chain's CDR3 is CASSLVGVGYQETQYF. CDR3 in DNA: TGTGCCAGCAGCTTAGTCGGGGTCGGGTACCAAGAGACCCAGTACTTC. J is TRBJ2-5 and V is TRBV7-9, with D maybe TRBD2 (5 bases). V was trimmed by 1 base and J by 0 bases, leaving 12 bases between them. Germline CDR1 and CDR2: SEHNR and FQNEAQ (reference sequence). The CDR3 is 16 amino acids.